A single sample is the source of the 25 T cell receptor beta chains below, sequenced in a study of patients and donors after allogeneic stem cell transplantation. TCRdb used MiXCR to reprocess the RT-PCR reads, holding one entry per CDR3 protein. The data hold about a million distinct CDR3 sequences, with about a sixth observed a single time. The material sequenced was blood, either unsorted or a sorted T cell fraction (not recorded which). The receptor source for this set is a human donor who was either an allogeneic HSCT recipient or a stem cell or donor lymphocyte infusion donor (not recorded which). It is not recorded whose cells these are; they may come from a transplant donor.

In this sample, this clonotype turned up many times. The CDR3 sequence is CASSYSGRTYEQYF. The CDR3 DNA follows: TGTGCCAGCAGTTACTCAGGCAGAACCTACGAGCAGTACTTC. The rearrangement links TRBV6-2 or TRBV6-3 to TRBJ2-7, with D uncertain. Per germline, CDR1 MNHEY and CDR2 SVGEGT. The CDR3 spans 14 residues. V was cut by 0 bases and J by 2 bases, with 8 bases left in between.

The CDR3 bases are TGTGCCAGCAATCGAGGGGCGATGGAGACCCAGTACTTC. Translated: CASNRGAMETQYF. V and J are TRBV2 and TRBJ2-5; either TRBD1 or TRBD2 may fit D (5 bases each). The germline V and J ends were trimmed by 7 bases and 5 bases, with 14 bases remaining between them. The CDR3 loop spans 13 amino acids. CDR1 and CDR2 (germline): SNHLY, FYNNEI.

This clonotype showed up just a few times. The chain uses TRBV5-1 and TRBJ2-3; TRBD2 agrees at 8 bases. Trimming took 1 base from V and 0 from J; bases not matched to a gene: 4. Germline values: CDR1 SGHRS, CDR2 YFSETQ. The CDR3 runs to 16 residues. The CDR3 nucleotides are TGCGCCAGCAGCTTGTTATTAGCGGGGAGCACAGATACGCAGTATTTT. Its translation: CASSLLLAGSTDTQYF.

This chain connects TRBV9 to TRBJ2-3, with no clear D. The V end lost 0 bases, the J end lost 10 bases, and 12 bases lay between the germline ends. The CDR3 sequence is 13 residues long. The V gene's germline CDR1 is SGDLS and CDR2 YYNGEE. The CDR3 loop reads CASSVVSYGAQYF. DNA for the CDR3: TGTGCCAGCAGCGTAGTATCCTACGGTGCGCAGTATTTT.

This clonotype was seen a handful of times. V usage is TRBV20-1 and J usage is TRBJ1-5; 8 bases map to TRBD1. This CDR3 has 16 residues. Germline CDR1 reads DFQATT; CDR2 reads SNEGSKA (reference sequence). J gave up 4 bases and V 0 bases, and 8 bases lay outside the gene matches. The CDR3 sequence: CSARDSGGSRNQPQHF. CDR3 nucleotides: TGCAGTGCTAGAGATTCAGGGGGCTCACGAAATCAGCCCCAGCATTTT.

This clonotype was counted between two and nine times. This chain links TRBV19 with TRBJ2-1; 13 bases are shared with TRBD2. From germline, CDR1 is LNHDA and CDR2 SQIVND (reference sequence). V lost 4 bases to trimming and J lost 2 bases; unmatched junction nucleotides: 5. The CDR3 runs to 17 residues. Here the CDR3 reads CASSTGTSGIAYNEQFF. The CDR3 DNA reads as TGTGCCAGTAGTACCGGGACTAGCGGGATAGCCTACAATGAGCAGTTCTTC.

J is TRBJ1-6 and V is TRBV2; D gene ambiguous. The CDR3 loop spans 16 amino acids. Looked up from germline, CDR1 is SNHLY and CDR2 is FYNNEI. Deletions cut 10 bases from V and 7 bases from J, with 23 bases between. The CDR3 DNA follows: TGTGCCACCCTCCGGGGAAGGTCTGGGAAGAATTCACCCCTCCACTTT. Its protein is CATLRGRSGKNSPLHF.

This clonotype came up many times. The chain links TRBV12-3 or TRBV12-4 to TRBJ2-3; D is perhaps TRBD2 (6 bases). The CDR3 is 16 amino acids. Trimming took 7 bases from V and 2 from J, leaving 19 bases between them. CDR3 sequence: CASILNGGYATDTQYF. DNA for the CDR3: TGTGCCAGCATCCTCAATGGGGGGTACGCCACAGATACGCAGTATTTT.

The chain couples TRBV20-1 to TRBJ1-2, with 7 bases fitting TRBD1. Germline V CDR1 and CDR2: DFQATT, SNEGSKA (reference sequence). With 3 bases clipped from V and 4 bases from J, the junction kept 8 bases outside the gene matches. The CDR3 extends over 14 amino acids. Here the CDR3 reads CSARKDRIIYGYTF. CDR3 bases: TGCAGTGCTAGGAAGGACAGGATCATCTATGGCTACACCTTC.

This clonotype has more than one count but fewer than ten. The V call is TRBV20-1, the J call TRBJ1-5; D gene uncertain. The CDR3 consists of 14 residues. Germline-derived CDR1 and CDR2 are DFQATT and SNEGSKA (reference sequence). The germline V and J ends were trimmed by 0 bases and 2 bases, with 8 bases remaining between them. The DNA of the CDR3 is TGCAGTGCTAGAGATTTCGAGGGCAATCAGCCCCAGCATTTT. Its protein product is CSARDFEGNQPQHF.

The J gene is TRBJ2-3, the V gene TRBV23-1; 9 bases match TRBD2. TRBV23-1 is marked as an open reading frame, function uncertain. The CDR3 has 15 amino acids. The junction had 4 bases not matched to a gene; V was cut back by 4 bases and J by 2 bases. CDR3 sequence: CASSPASGATDTQYF. The CDR3 DNA is TGCGCCAGCAGTCCTGCTAGCGGGGCCACAGATACGCAGTATTTT.

This clonotype has a handful of counts. The rearrangement joins TRBV12-5 to TRBJ2-7, with 7 nucleotides matching TRBD1. J lost 1 base, V lost 5 bases, and 11 bases had no gene match. Germline V gene sequence: CDR1 LGHNT, CDR2 FRNRAP. The CDR3 contains 16 residues. CDR3 nucleotides: TGTGCTAGTGGTCTCCCCCTTGCGACAGGGTCCTACGAGCAGTACTTC. Protein: CASGLPLATGSYEQYF.

This clonotype was seen a handful of times. The rearrangement joins TRBV6-5 to TRBJ2-3; 11 bases are a match to TRBD2. Germline V gene lookup returns CDR1 MNHEY and CDR2 SVGAGI. This CDR3 spans 16 amino acids. The V and J ends lost 1 base and 3 bases, in that order; junction bases with no gene match: 3. The CDR3 DNA follows: TGTGCCAGCAGTTACTTGCTAGCGGGGGGTACAGATACGCAGTATTTT. It specifies CASSYLLAGGTDTQYF.

The table lists this clonotype with a few counts. The chain couples TRBV20-1 to TRBJ2-7, with TRBD1 identical over 8 bases. V was clipped by 3 bases and J by 3 bases; unmatched bases: 7. The CDR3 loop spans 14 amino acids. From germline, CDR1 is DFQATT and CDR2 SNEGSKA (reference sequence). Written as DNA, the CDR3 is TGCAGTGCTAGCGGGACAGGCCGTGACTACGAGCAGTACTTC. Translation: CSASGTGRDYEQYF.

The chain is built from TRBV5-1 and TRBJ1-1; 8 bases map to TRBD1. The CDR3 is 14 residues long. Per germline, CDR1 SGHRS and CDR2 YFSETQ. Losses at the gene ends were 4 bases for V and 4 bases for J; bases not matched to a gene: 6. As DNA, the CDR3 is TGCGCCAGCAGCCCAGGGGGCTTCCGCACTGAAGCTTTCTTT. Protein product: CASSPGGFRTEAFF.

J is TRBJ1-5 and V is TRBV12-3 or TRBV12-4; 9 positions agree with TRBD1. V was clipped by 2 bases and J by 4 bases; unmatched bases: 12. CDR3 size: 18 residues. Here the CDR3 reads CASSLSGTGLGWNQPQHF. The CDR3 DNA reads as TGTGCCAGCAGTTTATCGGGGACAGGGCTGGGATGGAATCAGCCCCAGCATTTT.

V usage is TRBV29-1 and J usage is TRBJ2-7; 7 nucleotides match TRBD2. The CDR3 totals 15 residues. Losses at the gene ends were 6 bases for V and 0 bases for J; bases not matched to a gene: 11. Germline V gene sequence: CDR1 SQVTM, CDR2 ANQGSEA. The CDR3 DNA follows: TGCAGCGTGGGTGCGGGGAGCGGGGTCTCCTACGAGCAGTACTTC. Its protein product is CSVGAGSGVSYEQYF.

V usage is TRBV7-2 and J usage is TRBJ1-3, with D perhaps TRBD1 (6 bases). Germline V gene data show CDR1 as SGHTA and CDR2 as FQGNSA. The CDR3 has 16 residues. The ends were cut back, 4 bases at V and 0 bases at J, with 13 bases in the middle. CDR3 coding DNA: TGTGCCAGCAGCTCCCGACAGGTTCGCTCTGGAAACACCATATATTTT. Encoded protein: CASSSRQVRSGNTIYF.

The chain combines TRBV12-3 or TRBV12-4 with TRBJ2-1; TRBD2 agrees at 13 bases. There are 14 residues in the CDR3. Germline trimming cut 7 bases from V and 9 bases from J; bases unmatched to any gene: 6. The CDR3 protein is CASKGLAGVTEQFF. The CDR3 DNA reads as TGTGCCAGCAAAGGACTAGCGGGAGTAACTGAGCAGTTCTTC.

This clonotype was recorded a few times. The chain combines TRBV20-1 with TRBJ1-2; no clear D. Germline V gene lookup returns CDR1 DFQATT and CDR2 SNEGSKA (reference sequence). There are 15 residues in the CDR3. Trimming stripped 1 base from V and 3 bases from J, with 15 bases between. Here the CDR3 DNA reads TGCAGTGCTAGAGTTCAGGTGGCCCCAGACTATGGCTACACCTTC. It translates to CSARVQVAPDYGYTF.

This clonotype was picked up a small number of times. For the CDR3, the DNA is TGCAGCGTGGGGCGACAACTCACCGGGGAGCTGTTTTTT. Protein sequence: CSVGRQLTGELFF. The chain joins TRBV29-1 to TRBJ2-2; tentatively, D is TRBD1 (5 bases). This CDR3 has 13 residues. V shed 6 bases and J shed 4 bases, with 12 bases lying between them. Germline V CDR1 and CDR2: SQVTM, ANQGSEA.

This clonotype appeared a few times. The V gene is TRBV5-6, the J gene TRBJ1-5, with D possibly being TRBD1 (5 bases). Germline V gene data show CDR1 as SGHDT and CDR2 as YYEEEE. The V and J ends lost 4 bases and 2 bases respectively, with 10 bases between them. The CDR3 covers 14 residues. DNA of the CDR3: TGTGCCAGCAGCGACCAGACAGGCAATCAGCCCCAGCATTTT. This encodes CASSDQTGNQPQHF.

The rearrangement joins TRBV12-3 or TRBV12-4 to TRBJ2-2, with a tentative D call TRBD2 (5 bases). Trimming left V 6 bases short and J 4 bases short, with 15 bases between. The CDR3 runs to 15 residues. This CDR3 reads CASRFEAAATGELFF. For the CDR3, the DNA is TGTGCCAGCAGGTTTGAAGCAGCGGCCACCGGGGAGCTGTTTTTT.

This clonotype was observed many times. The CDR3 reads CSANNPGGTGGVYEQFF. CDR3 nucleotides: TGCAGTGCTAATAACCCCGGTGGGACAGGGGGCGTCTATGAGCAGTTCTTC. The chain employs TRBV20-1 and TRBJ2-1; 12 nucleotides align to TRBD1. This CDR3 has 17 residues. Losses at the gene ends were 4 bases for V and 8 bases for J; bases not matched to a gene: 15. Germline CDR1 and CDR2: DFQATT and SNEGSKA (reference sequence).

The chain couples TRBV3-1 to TRBJ2-1, with unresolved D. V was trimmed by 0 bases and J by 9 bases, leaving 12 bases between them. The CDR3 loop spans 14 amino acids. Per germline, CDR1 LGHDT and CDR2 YNNKEL (reference sequence). The CDR3: CASSQDSISPEQFF. CDR3 DNA sequence: TGTGCCAGCAGCCAAGATTCAATCTCCCCTGAGCAGTTCTTC.